Following are 10 T cell receptor beta chains from one sample sequenced in a study of T cells in Graves' hyperthyroidism and ophthalmopathy. The source material, RNA transcripts, was used to amplify TCR beta CDR3 regions. Using the HTBI primer set, a first-round RT-PCR was run on the TCR CDR3. TCRdb analysed the multiplex PCR reads with MiXCR anew, one entry per CDR3 protein. This repertoire shows approximately 700,000 distinct CDR3 sequences, 16% found once; its top ten account for 8.4%. The sequenced material came from blood. These receptors came from a man in his late teens or twenties with Graves' hyperthyroidism.

The chain is built from TRBV15 and TRBJ2-7; possibly TRBD1 for D (6 bases). The CDR3 contains 13 residues. CDR1 and CDR2 (germline): LNHNV, YYDKDF (reference sequence). V shed 5 bases and J shed 2 bases, with 10 bases lying between them. The CDR3 nucleotides read TGTGCCACCAGCCAGGGGCTTGCCTACGAGCAGTACTTC. Protein: CATSQGLAYEQYF.

The CDR3 DNA is TGTGCCAGCAGTTACTCATCGGGGGTAGAACGAGCTTTCTTT. It encodes CASSYSSGVERAFF. The chain couples TRBV6-5 to TRBJ1-1; tentative D call: TRBD1 (5 bases). The CDR3 is made up of 14 amino acids. The germline V gene has CDR1 MNHEY and CDR2 SVGAGI. V was trimmed by 0 bases and J by 10 bases, leaving 15 bases between them.

This clonotype was detected many times. The chain combines TRBV6-1 with TRBJ1-2; no definite D call. Per germline, CDR1 MNHNS and CDR2 SASEGT. The CDR3 totals 13 residues. With 7 bases removed from V and 2 bases from J, the gap between germline ends came to 11 bases. This CDR3 reads CASIAGWNYGYTF. In DNA, the CDR3 is TGTGCCAGCATTGCGGGGTGGAACTATGGCTACACCTTC.

In this sample, this clonotype turned up many times. The chain carries TRBV7-8 and TRBJ2-1; TRBD2 agrees at 8 bases. The CDR3 is 16 residues long. After removal of 1 base from V and 2 bases from J, the junction contained 4 bases not matched to a gene. Germline V gene lookup returns CDR1 SGHVS and CDR2 FQNEAQ. The CDR3: CASSLGAGGTYNEQFF. CDR3 nucleotides: TGTGCCAGCAGCTTAGGGGCGGGGGGAACCTACAATGAGCAGTTCTTC.

At least ten counts were recorded for this clonotype. The rearrangement uses TRBV12-3 or TRBV12-4 and TRBJ2-5; D is possibly TRBD2 (6 bases). The CDR3 length is 16 residues. V gave up 8 bases and J gave up 0 bases, with 19 bases separating them. The CDR3 DNA reads as TGTGCCAGCTCCCTGGGAGGAGGATCCTACCAAGAGACCCAGTACTTC. Translated, it gives CASSLGGGSYQETQYF.

The chain has TRBV19 and TRBJ2-6, with TRBD1 matching over 9 bases. The ends lost 5 bases at V and 4 bases at J; junction bases unmatched: 15. This CDR3 is 19 amino acids long. Germline CDR1 and CDR2: LNHDA and SQIVND (reference sequence). The CDR3 region has the DNA TGTGCCAGTAGTCCCCCGTGGGGACAGGGCAGGAGAGGGGCCAACGTCCTGACTTTC. It translates to CASSPPWGQGRRGANVLTF.

This clonotype was recorded once. A read error may produce the germline difference seen at one junction end. The gene calls are TRBV11-1 and TRBJ2-4, with a weak D call TRBD1 (5 bases). Germline loops: CDR1 SGHAT, CDR2 FQDESV (reference sequence). The CDR3 contains 17 residues. The CDR3 DNA sequence: TGCGCCAGCAGCCAAGTAGGGGTCCAGCAACCTAATAACATTCAGTACTTC. Its protein product is CASSQVGVQQPNNIQYF.

This clonotype was counted between two and nine times. The genes are TRBV27 and TRBJ1-2; 10 nucleotides agree with TRBD1. In germline, CDR1 is MNHEY, CDR2 SMNVEV (reference sequence). The CDR3 loop spans 14 amino acids. With 5 bases clipped from V and 8 bases from J, the junction kept 8 bases outside the gene matches. The CDR3 protein is CASSTGTGVKGYTF. In DNA form, the CDR3 reads TGTGCCAGCAGTACTGGGACAGGGGTTAAAGGCTACACCTTC.

The rearrangement links TRBV2 to TRBJ2-7; 8 bases line up with TRBD1. CDR3 length: 14 amino acids. Germline CDR1 and CDR2: SNHLY and FYNNEI. After removal of 8 bases from V and 1 base from J, the junction contained 7 bases not matched to a gene. CDR3: CASLSQGASYEQYF. The CDR3 nucleotides are TGTGCCAGCCTAAGTCAGGGGGCGTCCTACGAGCAGTACTTC.

This clonotype was counted only a few times. CDR3 sequence: CSGGGGKTEAFF. The CDR3 DNA reads as TGCAGCGGTGGTGGGGGTAAAACTGAAGCTTTCTTT. The chain links TRBV29-1 to TRBJ1-1; the D gene is possibly TRBD1 (5 bases). Germline values: CDR1 SQVTM, CDR2 ANQGSEA. This CDR3 is 12 amino acids long. With 7 bases removed from V and 5 bases from J, the gap between germline ends came to 14 bases.